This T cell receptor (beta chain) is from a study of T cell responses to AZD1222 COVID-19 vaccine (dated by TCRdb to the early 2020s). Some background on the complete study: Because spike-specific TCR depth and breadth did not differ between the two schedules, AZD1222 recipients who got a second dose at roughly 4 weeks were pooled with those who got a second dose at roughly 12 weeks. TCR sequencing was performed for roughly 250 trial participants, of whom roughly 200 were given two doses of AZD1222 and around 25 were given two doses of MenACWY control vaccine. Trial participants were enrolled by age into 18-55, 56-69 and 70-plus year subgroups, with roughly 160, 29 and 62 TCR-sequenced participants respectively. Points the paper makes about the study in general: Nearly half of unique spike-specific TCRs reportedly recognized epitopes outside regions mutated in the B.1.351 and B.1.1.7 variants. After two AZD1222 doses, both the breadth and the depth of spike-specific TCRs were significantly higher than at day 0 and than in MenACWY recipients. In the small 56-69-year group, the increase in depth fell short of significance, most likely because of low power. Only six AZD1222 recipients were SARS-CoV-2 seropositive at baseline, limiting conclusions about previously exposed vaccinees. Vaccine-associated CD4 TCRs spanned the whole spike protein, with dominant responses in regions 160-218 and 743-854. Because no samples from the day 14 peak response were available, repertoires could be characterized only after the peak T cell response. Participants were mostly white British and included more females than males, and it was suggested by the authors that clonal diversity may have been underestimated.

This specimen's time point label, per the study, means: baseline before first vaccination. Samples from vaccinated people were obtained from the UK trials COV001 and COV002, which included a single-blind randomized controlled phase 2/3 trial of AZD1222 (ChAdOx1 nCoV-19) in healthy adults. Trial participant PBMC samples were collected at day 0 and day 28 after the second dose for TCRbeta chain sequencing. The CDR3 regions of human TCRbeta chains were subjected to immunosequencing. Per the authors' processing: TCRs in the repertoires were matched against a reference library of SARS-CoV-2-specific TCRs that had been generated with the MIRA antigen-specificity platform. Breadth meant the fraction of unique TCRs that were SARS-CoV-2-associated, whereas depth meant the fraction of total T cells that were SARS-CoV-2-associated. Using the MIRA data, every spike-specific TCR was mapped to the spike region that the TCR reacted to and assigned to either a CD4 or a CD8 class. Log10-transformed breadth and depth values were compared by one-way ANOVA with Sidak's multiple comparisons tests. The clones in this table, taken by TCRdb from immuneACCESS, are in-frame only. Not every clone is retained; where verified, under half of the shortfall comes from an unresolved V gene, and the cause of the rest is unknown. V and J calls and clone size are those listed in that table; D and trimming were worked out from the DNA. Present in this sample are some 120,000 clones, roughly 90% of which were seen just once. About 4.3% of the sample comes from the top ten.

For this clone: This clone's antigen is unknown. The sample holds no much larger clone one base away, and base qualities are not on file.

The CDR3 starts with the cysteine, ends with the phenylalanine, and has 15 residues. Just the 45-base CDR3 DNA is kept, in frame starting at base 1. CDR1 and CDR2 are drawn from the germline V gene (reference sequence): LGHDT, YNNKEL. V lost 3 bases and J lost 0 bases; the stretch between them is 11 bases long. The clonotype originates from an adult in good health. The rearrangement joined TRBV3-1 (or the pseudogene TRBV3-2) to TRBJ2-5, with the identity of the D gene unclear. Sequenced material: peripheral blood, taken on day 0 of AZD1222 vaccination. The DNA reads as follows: TGTGCCAGCAGCCACCCCCGGATCGACCAAGAGACCCAGTACTTC. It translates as CASSHPRIDQETQYF.